What follows is one TCR beta chain and its context. This record belongs to a study of technical replicates of blood from a few donors. TCRdb's copy holds only in-frame clones and misses some; the assay was immunoSEQ multiplex PCR. The sample yields 75,000 to 80,000 clones, roughly 94% seen once. V was cut by 5 bases and J by 2 bases, with 15 bases left in between. Germline-derived CDR1 and CDR2 are MNHEY and SVGAGI. The CDR3 is made up of 15 amino acids. Source material: T cells isolated from PBMCs. The rearrangement uses TRBV6-5 and TRBJ1-1; maybe TRBD1 (5 bases). This sequence originates from a human donor in good health. Here the CDR3 DNA reads TGTGCCAGCAGTAGATTGGACACCACAAACACTGAAGCTTTCTTT. Translating it yields CASSRLDTTNTEAFF.